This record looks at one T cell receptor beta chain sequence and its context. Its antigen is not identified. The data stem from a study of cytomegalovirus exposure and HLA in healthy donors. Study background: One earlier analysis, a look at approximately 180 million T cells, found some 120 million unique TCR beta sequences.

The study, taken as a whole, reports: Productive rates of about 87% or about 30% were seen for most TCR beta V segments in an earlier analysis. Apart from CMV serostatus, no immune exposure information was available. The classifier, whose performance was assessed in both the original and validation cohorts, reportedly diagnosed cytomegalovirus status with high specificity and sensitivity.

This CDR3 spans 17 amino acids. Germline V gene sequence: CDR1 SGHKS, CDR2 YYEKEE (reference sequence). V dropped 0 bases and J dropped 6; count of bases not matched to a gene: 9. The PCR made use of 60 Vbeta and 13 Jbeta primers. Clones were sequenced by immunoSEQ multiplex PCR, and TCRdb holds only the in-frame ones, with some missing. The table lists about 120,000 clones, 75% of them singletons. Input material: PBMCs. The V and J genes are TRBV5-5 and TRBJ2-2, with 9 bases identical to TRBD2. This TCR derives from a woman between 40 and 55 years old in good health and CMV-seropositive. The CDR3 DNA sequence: TGTGCCAGCAGCTTGGCCGGTGCGGGGGGGATTGCCGGGGAGCTGTTTTTT. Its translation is CASSLAGAGGIAGELFF.